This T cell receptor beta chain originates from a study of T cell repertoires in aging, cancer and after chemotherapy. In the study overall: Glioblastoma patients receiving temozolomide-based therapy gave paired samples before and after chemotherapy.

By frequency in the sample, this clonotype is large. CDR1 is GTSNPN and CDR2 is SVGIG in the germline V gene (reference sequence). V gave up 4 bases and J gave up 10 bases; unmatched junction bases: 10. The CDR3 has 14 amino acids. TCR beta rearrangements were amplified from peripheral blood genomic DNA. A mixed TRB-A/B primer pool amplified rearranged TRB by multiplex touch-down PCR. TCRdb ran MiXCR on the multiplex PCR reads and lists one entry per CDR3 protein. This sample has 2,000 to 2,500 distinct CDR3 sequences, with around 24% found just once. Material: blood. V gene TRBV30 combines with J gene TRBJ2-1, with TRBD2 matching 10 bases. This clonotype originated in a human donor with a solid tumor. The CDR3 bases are TGTGCCTGGACCGGGAATAGCGGGGGGTACGAGCAGTTCTTC. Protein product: CAWTGNSGGYEQFF. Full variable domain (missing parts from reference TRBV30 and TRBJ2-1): SQTIHQWPATLVQPVGSPLSLECTVEGTSNPNLYWYRQAAGRGLQLLFYSVGIGQISSEVPQNLSASRPQDRQFILSSKKLLLSDSGFYLCAWTGNSGGYEQFFGPGTRLTVL.